One sample yielded the 10 T cell receptor beta chains listed below, sequenced in a study of molecular identifiers for immune sequencing clone quantification. TCRdb re-derived calls from the PCR reads in MiXCR, one entry per CDR3 protein. The sample contains 35,000 to 45,000 distinct CDR3 sequences, 19% of which appear only once. What was sequenced was naive CD8+ T cells from blood, with Jurkat cell RNA spiked in. Described subset: FACS-sorted CD8+CD4-CCR7+CD45RA+ naive T cells. The receptors were sampled from a human donor in good health. Some libraries in this study had Jurkat cell RNA spiked in.

This clonotype was seen ten or more times. J is TRBJ1-1 and V is TRBV6-2 or TRBV6-3; D may be TRBD1 (6 bases). The CDR3 is made up of 13 amino acids. Looked up from germline, CDR1 is MNHEY and CDR2 is SVGEGT. V lost 4 bases to trimming and J lost 3 bases, with 9 bases between them. The CDR3 loop reads CASSSDSHTEAFF. The DNA of the CDR3 is TGTGCCAGCAGTTCGGACAGTCACACTGAAGCTTTCTTT.

This clonotype has at least ten counts. The chain uses TRBV9 and TRBJ2-2, with D unclear. There are 15 residues in the CDR3. Trimming stripped 0 bases from V and 7 bases from J, with 13 bases between. The germline V gene has CDR1 SGDLS and CDR2 YYNGEE. Here the CDR3 DNA reads TGTGCCAGCAGCGTAGACGGTCCTCCCCACGGGGAGCTGTTTTTT. Its translation is CASSVDGPPHGELFF.

In its sample, this clonotype was seen many times. V is TRBV25-1 and J is TRBJ2-2; 7 positions agree with TRBD2. In germline, CDR1 is MGHDK, CDR2 SYGVNS. This CDR3 spans 11 amino acids. V lost 8 bases to trimming and J lost 6 bases; unmatched junction nucleotides: 0. The CDR3 sequence: CASGGAGELFF. DNA of the CDR3: TGTGCCAGCGGGGGGGCCGGGGAGCTGTTTTTT.

This clonotype was detected ten times or more. The chain recombines TRBV19 with TRBJ2-3; 9 bases match TRBD2. This CDR3 region has 15 residues. CDR1 is LNHDA, CDR2 SQIVND, per germline (reference sequence). J lost 1 base, V lost 7 bases, and 6 bases had no gene match. The CDR3 nucleotides read TGTGCCAGTACCACGTCTAGCGGGGGCACAGATACGCAGTATTTT. Protein: CASTTSSGGTDTQYF.

This clonotype has a count of ten or more. V usage is TRBV13 and J usage is TRBJ2-3, with no clear D. The CDR3 extends over 13 amino acids. V lost 4 bases and J 4 bases, leaving 9 bases between the germline ends. Germline V lookup: CDR1 PRHDT, CDR2 FYEKMQ (reference sequence). The CDR3 loop reads CASSSAGADTQYF. CDR3 nucleotides: TGTGCCAGCAGCTCCGCTGGGGCAGATACGCAGTATTTT.

The chain combines TRBV23-1 with TRBJ2-3; tentative D call: TRBD2 (5 bases). TRBV23-1 is an ORF; its function is uncertain. The CDR3 runs 15 residues. The V end was cut by 10 bases, the J end by 1 base, with 18 bases between. This CDR3 reads CANNRTSGGTDTQYF. For the CDR3, the DNA is TGCGCCAACAACCGCACCAGCGGAGGCACAGATACGCAGTATTTT.

In this sample, this clonotype turned up many times. The CDR3 sequence is CASSQDWQGISSYEQYF. The CDR3, as DNA: TGCGCCAGCAGCCAAGATTGGCAGGGCATTAGCTCCTACGAGCAGTACTTC. The chain is built from TRBV4-3 and TRBJ2-7; D is possibly TRBD1 (5 bases). V was pared by 0 bases and J by 0 bases, with 15 bases between. Germline V lookup: CDR1 LGHNA, CDR2 YSLEER. The CDR3 consists of 17 residues.

This clonotype was observed a handful of times. The J gene is TRBJ2-1, the V gene TRBV3-1; D unclear. CDR3 length equals 16 residues. The germline V gene has CDR1 LGHDT and CDR2 YNNKEL (reference sequence). The germline V and J ends were trimmed by 0 bases and 12 bases, with 21 bases remaining between them. The CDR3, as DNA: TGTGCCAGCAGCCAAGAGAGAGAGACTCTGGGCTTGACGCAGTTCTTC. It encodes CASSQERETLGLTQFF.

This clonotype was observed a handful of times. This chain joins TRBV12-3 or TRBV12-4 and TRBJ1-5, with a tentative D call TRBD1 (5 bases). The V end was cut by 1 base, the J end by 4 bases, with 8 bases between. The CDR3 is made up of 14 amino acids. The CDR3 DNA reads as TGTGCCAGCAGTTTAGAGGGGACGAATCAGCCCCAGCATTTT. As protein: CASSLEGTNQPQHF.

This clonotype was counted at least ten times. J is TRBJ2-3 and V is TRBV7-3, with D possibly TRBD2 on 5 matching bases. Germline V lookup: CDR1 SGHTA, CDR2 FQGTGA. Between the trimmed V and J ends, which lost 5 bases and 6 bases, there was a span of 12 bases. The CDR3 is 13 residues long. Here the CDR3 reads CASSPKLEDTQYF. The CDR3 DNA reads as TGTGCCAGCAGCCCAAAACTAGAGGATACGCAGTATTTT.